This entry lists 17 T cell receptor beta chains sequenced from one sample in a study of cytotoxic CD8 clonotypes in ibrutinib-treated CLL (dated by TCRdb to the early 2020s). Library generation was performed with the immunoSEQ multiplex PCR assay. TCRdb obtained this table from immuneACCESS and retained in-frame rearrangements with V and J assigned. These tables miss some clones; where compared with another copy, unresolved V genes account for less than half of the shortfall, and the remainder is unexplained. Across this sample there are tens of thousands of clones, with about 82% seen only once. The ten largest clones represent less than 6.5% of the sample. The sequencing here drew on PBMCs, taken before ibrutinib treatment. All receptors come from a human donor with chronic lymphocytic leukemia.

V usage is TRBV28 and J usage is TRBJ2-7, with D possibly TRBD1 on 7 matching bases. This CDR3 is 13 amino acids long. Germline V gene lookup returns CDR1 MDHEN and CDR2 SYDVKM. The V end was cut by 5 bases, the J end by 9 bases, with 17 bases between. CDR3 protein: CASSPSGGYTQYF. CDR3 nucleotide sequence: TGTGCCAGCAGTCCCTCAGGGGGGTATACGCAGTACTTC.

The chain joins TRBV4-2 to TRBJ1-5, with D unclear. Trimming shortened V by 1 base and J by 0 bases, and 16 bases separated the two germline ends. Germline-derived CDR1 and CDR2 are LGHNA and YNFKEQ. The CDR3 length is 18 residues. CDR3 sequence: CASSQVLGLNYSNQPQHF. The DNA of the CDR3 is TGTGCCAGCAGCCAAGTTTTGGGCTTAAACTATAGCAATCAGCCCCAGCATTTT.

V and J are TRBV30 and TRBJ1-4, with TRBD1 as a possible D gene (5 bases). The germline V and J ends were trimmed by 0 bases and 4 bases, with 15 bases remaining between them. The CDR3 consists of 16 residues. Per the germline V gene, CDR1 is GTSNPN and CDR2 is SVGIG (reference sequence). The CDR3 loop is CAWSVGAGQINEKLFF. CDR3 DNA sequence: TGTGCCTGGAGTGTAGGGGCGGGGCAAATTAATGAAAAACTGTTTTTT.

This chain uses TRBV30 with TRBJ1-1; maybe TRBD1 (6 bases). Looked up from germline, CDR1 is GTSNPN and CDR2 is SVGIG (reference sequence). This CDR3 is built from 13 residues. V shed 2 bases and J shed 4 bases, with 11 bases lying between them. For the CDR3, the DNA is TGTGCCTGGAGTTATCAGGGGAGCACTGAAGCTTTCTTT. Translating gives CAWSYQGSTEAFF.

The V call is TRBV11-2, the J call TRBJ2-7; TRBD1 matches at 7 bases. V shed 1 base, J shed 2 bases, and the junction held 2 bases outside the gene matches. The CDR3 contains 14 residues. Germline CDR1 SGHAT, CDR2 FQNNGV. The CDR3 reads CASSLAGGTYEQYF. The CDR3 nucleotides read TGTGCCAGCAGCTTAGCAGGGGGAACCTACGAGCAGTACTTC.

The chain joins TRBV27 to TRBJ1-5; the D is unclear. Trimming took 2 bases from V and 0 from J, leaving 8 bases between them. CDR1 MNHEY and CDR2 SMNVEV come from the germline V gene (reference sequence). This CDR3 is 15 amino acids long. The CDR3 nucleotides read TGTGCCAGCAGTTTAACAGCTTATAGCAATCAGCCCCAGCATTTT. Its protein is CASSLTAYSNQPQHF.

This clone was seen more than once but under ten times. The rearrangement links TRBV7-9 to TRBJ2-7; 8 nucleotides line up with TRBD1. V shed 5 bases and J 4 bases; nucleotides not matched to a gene: 13. CDR3 size: 16 residues. Per the germline V gene, CDR1 is SEHNR and CDR2 is FQNEAQ (reference sequence). The CDR3, as DNA: TGTGCCAGCAGCAGGAGGGGAGCAGGGGGCGTGTACGAGCAGTACTTC. Protein: CASSRRGAGGVYEQYF.

This clone is a singleton in its sample. This rearrangement joins TRBV7-3 to TRBJ2-2; TRBD2 might be the D (6 bases). Germline CDR1 and CDR2: SGHTA and FQGTGA. Trimming cost V 2 bases and J 1 base, with 8 bases left between them. This CDR3 comprises 15 residues. The CDR3, as DNA: TGTGCCAGCAGCTTATATAGCGGGAACACCGGGGAGCTGTTTTTT. Protein: CASSLYSGNTGELFF.

The CDR3 here is CAIRGQGVWDFEQFF. In DNA form, the CDR3 reads TGTGCCATCAGAGGCCAAGGTGTGTGGGACTTTGAGCAGTTCTTC. The V gene is TRBV10-3, the J gene TRBJ2-1, with TRBD2 as a possible D gene (6 bases). The CDR3 extends over 15 amino acids. Per the germline V gene, CDR1 is ENHRY and CDR2 is SYGVKD. Trimming cost V 6 bases and J 9 bases, with 21 bases left between them.

The chain links TRBV4-3 to TRBJ2-6, with 8 bases identical to TRBD2. V lost 3 bases, J lost 4 bases, and 5 bases stayed unmatched. CDR1 LGHNA and CDR2 YSLEER come from the germline V gene. This CDR3 is 16 amino acids long. The CDR3 here is CASSHSGGRGANVLTF. DNA of the CDR3: TGCGCCAGCAGCCACTCGGGGGGGCGAGGGGCCAACGTCCTGACTTTC.

The rearrangement links TRBV10-1 to TRBJ2-7; weak D call: TRBD2 (6 bases). V gave up 3 bases and J gave up 4 bases, with 16 bases separating them. Germline CDR1 WNHNN, CDR2 SYGVQD (reference sequence). This CDR3 is 15 amino acids long. CDR3 sequence: CASSDRPGLLYEQYF. In nucleotides, the CDR3 is TGCGCCAGCAGTGACCGACCGGGACTCCTTTACGAGCAGTACTTC.

The chain uses TRBV28 and TRBJ2-7; D is perhaps TRBD1 or TRBD2 (5 bases each). V lost 5 bases to trimming and J lost 3 bases, with 14 bases between them. This CDR3 is built from 14 residues. Per germline, CDR1 MDHEN and CDR2 SYDVKM. The CDR3 DNA reads TGTGCCAGCAGTGGGGCAGGGACGCGCTACGAGCAGTACTTC. Its translation: CASSGAGTRYEQYF.

This clone was detected only a few times. V is TRBV10-3 and J is TRBJ1-5; no reliable D call. V was pared by 0 bases and J by 11 bases, with 11 bases between. The CDR3 covers 13 residues. Germline CDR1 reads ENHRY; CDR2 reads SYGVKD. CDR3 amino acids: CAISESGGWAQHF. The CDR3 bases are TGTGCCATCAGTGAGTCGGGTGGCTGGGCCCAGCATTTT.

The chain carries TRBV18 and TRBJ2-1; TRBD1 aligns across 9 bases. This CDR3 contains 13 residues. After removal of 4 bases from V and 8 bases from J, the junction contained 3 bases not matched to a gene. In germline, CDR1 is KGHSH, CDR2 LQKENI. CDR3 coding DNA: TGTGCCAGCTCACGGGACAGGGACGATGAGCAGTTCTTC. Its protein is CASSRDRDDEQFF.

The chain joins TRBV29-1 to TRBJ2-7; 8 bases are shared with TRBD2. The germline gives CDR1 SQVTM, CDR2 ANQGSEA. The CDR3 extends over 13 amino acids. Trimming at V came to 4 bases and at J to 2 bases, leaving 4 bases not matched to a gene. The CDR3 bases are TGCAGCGTTGGAGCGGGAGCCACCTACGAGCAGTACTTC. Amino acids: CSVGAGATYEQYF.

The gene calls are TRBV5-4 and TRBJ2-5; weak D call: TRBD2 (5 bases). Trimming cost V 4 bases and J 5 bases, with 15 bases left between them. CDR1 and CDR2 (germline): SGHNT, YYREEE (reference sequence). The CDR3 has 14 amino acids. CDR3 amino acids: CASSVHGVQETQYF. The CDR3 DNA follows: TGTGCCAGCAGCGTACACGGGGTACAGGAGACCCAGTACTTC.

J is TRBJ2-7 and V is TRBV5-3, with 7 bases identical to TRBD2. TRBV5-3 is classed as an ORF, of uncertain function. The CDR3 covers 17 residues. Losses at the gene ends were 3 bases for V and 0 bases for J; bases not matched to a gene: 12. The CDR3 DNA sequence: TGTGCCAGAAGCTCCCAACCCTTCCTAGCGGACTCCTACGAGCAGTACTTC. Translating gives CARSSQPFLADSYEQYF.